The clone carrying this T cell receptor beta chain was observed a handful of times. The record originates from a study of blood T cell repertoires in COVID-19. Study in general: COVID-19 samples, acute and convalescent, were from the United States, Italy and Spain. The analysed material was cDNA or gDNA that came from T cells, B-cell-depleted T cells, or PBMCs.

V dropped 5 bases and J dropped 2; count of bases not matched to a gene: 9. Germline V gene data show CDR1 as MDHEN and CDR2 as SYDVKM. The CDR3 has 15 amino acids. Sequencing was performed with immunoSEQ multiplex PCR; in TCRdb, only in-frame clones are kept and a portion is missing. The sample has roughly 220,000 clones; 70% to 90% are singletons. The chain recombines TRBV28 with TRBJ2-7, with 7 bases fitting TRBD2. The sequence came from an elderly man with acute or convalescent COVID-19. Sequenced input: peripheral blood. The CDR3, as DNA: TGTGCCAGCAGTCCCAGCGGGACTTCCCCCTACGAGCAGTACTTC. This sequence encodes CASSPSGTSPYEQYF. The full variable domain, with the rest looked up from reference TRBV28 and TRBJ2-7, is DVKVTQSSRYLVKRTGEKVFLECVQDMDHENMFWYRQDPGLGLRLIYFSYDVKMKEKGDIPEGYSVSREKKERFSLILESASTNQTSMYLCASSPSGTSPYEQYFGPGTRLTVT.